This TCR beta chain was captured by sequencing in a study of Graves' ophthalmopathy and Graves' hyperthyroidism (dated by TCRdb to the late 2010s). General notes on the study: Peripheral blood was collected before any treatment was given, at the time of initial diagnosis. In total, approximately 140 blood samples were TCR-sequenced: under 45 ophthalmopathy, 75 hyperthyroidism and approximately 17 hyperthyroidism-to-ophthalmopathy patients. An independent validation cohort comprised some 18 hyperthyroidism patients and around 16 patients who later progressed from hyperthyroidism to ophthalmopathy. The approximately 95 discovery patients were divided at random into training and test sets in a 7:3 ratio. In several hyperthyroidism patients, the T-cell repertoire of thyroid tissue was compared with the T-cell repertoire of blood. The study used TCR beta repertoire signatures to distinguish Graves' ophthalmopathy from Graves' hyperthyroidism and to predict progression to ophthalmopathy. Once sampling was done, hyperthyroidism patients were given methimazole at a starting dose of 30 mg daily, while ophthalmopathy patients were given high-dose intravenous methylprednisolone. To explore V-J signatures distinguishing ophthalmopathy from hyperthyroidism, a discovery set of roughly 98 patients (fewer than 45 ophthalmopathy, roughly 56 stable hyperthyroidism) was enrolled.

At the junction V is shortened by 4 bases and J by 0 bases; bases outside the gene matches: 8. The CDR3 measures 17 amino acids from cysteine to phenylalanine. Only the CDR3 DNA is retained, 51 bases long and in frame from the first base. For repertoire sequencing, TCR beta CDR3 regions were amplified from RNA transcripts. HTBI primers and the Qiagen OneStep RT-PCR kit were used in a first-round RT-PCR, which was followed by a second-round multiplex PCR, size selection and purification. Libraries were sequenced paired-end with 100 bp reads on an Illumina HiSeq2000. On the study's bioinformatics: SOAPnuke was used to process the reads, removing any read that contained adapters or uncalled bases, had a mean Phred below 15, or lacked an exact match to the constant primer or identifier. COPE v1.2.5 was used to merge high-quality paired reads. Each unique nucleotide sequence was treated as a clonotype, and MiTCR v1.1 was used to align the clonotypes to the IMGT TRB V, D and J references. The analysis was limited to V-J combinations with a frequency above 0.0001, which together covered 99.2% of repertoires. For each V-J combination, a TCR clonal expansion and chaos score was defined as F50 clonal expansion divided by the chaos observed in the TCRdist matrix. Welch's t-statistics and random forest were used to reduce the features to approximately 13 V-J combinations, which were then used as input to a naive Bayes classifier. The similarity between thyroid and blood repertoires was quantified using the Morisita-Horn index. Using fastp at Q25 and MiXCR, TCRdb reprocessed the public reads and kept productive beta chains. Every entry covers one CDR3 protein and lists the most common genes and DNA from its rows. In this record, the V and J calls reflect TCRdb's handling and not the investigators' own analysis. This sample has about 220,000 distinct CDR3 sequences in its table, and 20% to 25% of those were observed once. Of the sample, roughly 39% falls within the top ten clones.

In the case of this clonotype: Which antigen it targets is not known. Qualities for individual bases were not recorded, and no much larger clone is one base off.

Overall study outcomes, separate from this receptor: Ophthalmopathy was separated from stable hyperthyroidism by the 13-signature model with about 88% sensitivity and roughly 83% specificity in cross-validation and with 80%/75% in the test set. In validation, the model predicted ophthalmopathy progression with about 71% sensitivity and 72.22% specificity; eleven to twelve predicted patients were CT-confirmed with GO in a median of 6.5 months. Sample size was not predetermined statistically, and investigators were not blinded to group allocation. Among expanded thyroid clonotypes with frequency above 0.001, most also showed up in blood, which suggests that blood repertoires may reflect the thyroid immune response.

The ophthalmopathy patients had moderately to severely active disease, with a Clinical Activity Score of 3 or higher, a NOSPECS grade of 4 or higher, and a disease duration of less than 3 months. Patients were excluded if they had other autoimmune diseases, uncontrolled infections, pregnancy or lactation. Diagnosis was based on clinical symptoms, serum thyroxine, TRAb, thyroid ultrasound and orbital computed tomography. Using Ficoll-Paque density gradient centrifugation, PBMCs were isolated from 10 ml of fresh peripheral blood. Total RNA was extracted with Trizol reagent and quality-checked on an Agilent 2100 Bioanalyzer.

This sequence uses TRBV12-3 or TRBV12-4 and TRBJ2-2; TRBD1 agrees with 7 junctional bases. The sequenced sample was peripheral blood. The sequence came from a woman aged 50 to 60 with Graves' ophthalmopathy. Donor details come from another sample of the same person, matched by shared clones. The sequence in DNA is TGTGCCAGCAGTTCCGAACAGGGGCTGACGAACACCGGGGAGCTGTTTTTT. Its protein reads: CASSSEQGLTNTGELFF.